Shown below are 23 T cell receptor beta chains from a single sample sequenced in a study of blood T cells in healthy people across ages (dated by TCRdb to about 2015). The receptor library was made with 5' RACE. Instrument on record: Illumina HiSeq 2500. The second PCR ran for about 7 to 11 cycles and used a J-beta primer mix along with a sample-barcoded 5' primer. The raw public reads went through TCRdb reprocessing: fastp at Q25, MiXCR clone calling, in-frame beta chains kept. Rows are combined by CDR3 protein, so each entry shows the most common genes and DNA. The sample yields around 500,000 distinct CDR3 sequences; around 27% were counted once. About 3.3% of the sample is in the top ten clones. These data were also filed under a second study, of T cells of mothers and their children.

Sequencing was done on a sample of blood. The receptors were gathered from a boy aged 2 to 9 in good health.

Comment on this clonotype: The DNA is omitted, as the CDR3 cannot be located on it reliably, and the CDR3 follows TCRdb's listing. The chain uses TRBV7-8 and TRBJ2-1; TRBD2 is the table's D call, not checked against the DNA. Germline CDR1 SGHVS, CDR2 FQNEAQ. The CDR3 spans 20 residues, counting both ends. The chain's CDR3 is CASSFGSGTGTSGGRNEQFF.

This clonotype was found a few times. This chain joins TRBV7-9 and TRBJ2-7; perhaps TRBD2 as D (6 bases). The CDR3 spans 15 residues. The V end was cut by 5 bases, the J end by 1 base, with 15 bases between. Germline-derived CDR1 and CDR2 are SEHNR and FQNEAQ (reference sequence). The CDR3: CASSRGRDSSYEQYF. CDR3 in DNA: TGTGCCAGCAGCAGGGGTCGGGACTCATCCTACGAGCAGTACTTC.

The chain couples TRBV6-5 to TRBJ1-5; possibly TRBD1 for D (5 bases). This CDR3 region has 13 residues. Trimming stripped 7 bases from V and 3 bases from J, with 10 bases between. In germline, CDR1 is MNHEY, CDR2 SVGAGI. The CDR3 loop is CASKRGFNQPQHF. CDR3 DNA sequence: TGTGCCAGCAAAAGGGGCTTCAATCAGCCCCAGCATTTT.

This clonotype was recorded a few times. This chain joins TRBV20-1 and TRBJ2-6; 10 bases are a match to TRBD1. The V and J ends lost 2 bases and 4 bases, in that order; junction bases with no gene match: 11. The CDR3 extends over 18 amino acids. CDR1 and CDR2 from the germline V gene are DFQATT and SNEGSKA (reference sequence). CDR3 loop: CSARSGTGVVSGANVLTF. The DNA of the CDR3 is TGCAGTGCTAGATCCGGGACAGGGGTTGTATCCGGGGCCAACGTCCTGACTTTC.

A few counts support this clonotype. DNA of the CDR3: TGCGCCAGCAGCCAGGGGACAGCTAATGAAAAACTGTTTTTT. Residues: CASSQGTANEKLFF. This rearrangement joins TRBV4-3 to TRBJ1-4, with 7 bases fitting TRBD1. The CDR3 extends over 14 amino acids. V lost 3 bases to trimming and J lost 3 bases; unmatched junction nucleotides: 1. Germline CDR1 reads LGHNA; CDR2 reads YSLEER.

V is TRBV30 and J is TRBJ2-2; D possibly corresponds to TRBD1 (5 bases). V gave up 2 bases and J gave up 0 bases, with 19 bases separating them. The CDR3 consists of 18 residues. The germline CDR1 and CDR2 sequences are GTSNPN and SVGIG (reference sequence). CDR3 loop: CAWSRGRLNLANTGELFF. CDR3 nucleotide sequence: TGTGCCTGGAGTAGGGGCAGGTTGAACCTCGCGAACACCGGGGAGCTGTTTTTT. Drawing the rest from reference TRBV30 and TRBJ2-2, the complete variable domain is SQTIHQWPATLVQPVGSPLSLECTVEGTSNPNLYWYRQAAGRGLQLLFYSVGIGQISSEVPQNLSASRPQDRQFILSSKKLLLSDSGFYLCAWSRGRLNLANTGELFFGEGSRLTVL.

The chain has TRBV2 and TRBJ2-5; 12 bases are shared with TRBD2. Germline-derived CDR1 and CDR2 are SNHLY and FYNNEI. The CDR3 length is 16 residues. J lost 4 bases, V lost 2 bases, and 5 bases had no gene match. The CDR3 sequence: CASSESSGRAGETQYF. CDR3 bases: TGTGCCAGCAGTGAATCTAGCGGGAGGGCCGGAGAGACCCAGTACTTC.

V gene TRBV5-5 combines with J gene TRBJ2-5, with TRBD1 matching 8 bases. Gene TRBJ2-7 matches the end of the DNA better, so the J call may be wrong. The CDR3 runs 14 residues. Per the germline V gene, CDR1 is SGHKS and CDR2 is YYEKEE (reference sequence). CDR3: CASSPPRGLGEQYF. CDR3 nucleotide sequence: TGTGCCAGCAGTCCCCCCAGGGGGCTCGGCGAGCAGTACTTC.

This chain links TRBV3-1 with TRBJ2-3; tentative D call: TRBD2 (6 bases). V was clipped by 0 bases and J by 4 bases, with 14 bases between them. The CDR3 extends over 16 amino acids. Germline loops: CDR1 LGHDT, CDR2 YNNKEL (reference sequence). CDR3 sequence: CASSQEIRPGADTQYF. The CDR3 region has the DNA TGTGCCAGCAGCCAAGAGATCAGGCCGGGGGCAGATACGCAGTATTTT.

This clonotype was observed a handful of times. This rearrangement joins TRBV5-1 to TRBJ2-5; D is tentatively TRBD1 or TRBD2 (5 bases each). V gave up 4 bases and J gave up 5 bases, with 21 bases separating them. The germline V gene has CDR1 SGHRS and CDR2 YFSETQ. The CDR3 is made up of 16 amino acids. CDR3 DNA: TGCGCCAGCAGCCTGCGGGCCGGGACCCTCGGTGAGACCCAGTACTTC. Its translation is CASSLRAGTLGETQYF.

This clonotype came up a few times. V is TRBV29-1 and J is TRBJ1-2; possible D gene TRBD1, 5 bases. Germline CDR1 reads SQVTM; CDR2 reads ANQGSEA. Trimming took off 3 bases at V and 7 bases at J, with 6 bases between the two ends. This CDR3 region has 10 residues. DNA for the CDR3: TGCAGCGTTGATGGGGCTGGCTACACCTTC. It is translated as CSVDGAGYTF.

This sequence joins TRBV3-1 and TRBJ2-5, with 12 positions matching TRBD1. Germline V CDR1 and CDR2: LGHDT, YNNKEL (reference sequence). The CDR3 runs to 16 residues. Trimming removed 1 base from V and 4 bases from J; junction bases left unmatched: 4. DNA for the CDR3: TGTGCCAGCAGCCAAGTGGGACAGGGGGCAAGAGAGACCCAGTACTTC. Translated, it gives CASSQVGQGARETQYF.

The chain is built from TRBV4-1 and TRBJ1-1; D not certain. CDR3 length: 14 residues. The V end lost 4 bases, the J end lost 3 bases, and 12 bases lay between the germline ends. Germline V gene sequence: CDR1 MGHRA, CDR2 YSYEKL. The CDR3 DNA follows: TGCGCCAGCAGCCCCCGGGAAGGGTACACTGAAGCTTTCTTT. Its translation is CASSPREGYTEAFF.

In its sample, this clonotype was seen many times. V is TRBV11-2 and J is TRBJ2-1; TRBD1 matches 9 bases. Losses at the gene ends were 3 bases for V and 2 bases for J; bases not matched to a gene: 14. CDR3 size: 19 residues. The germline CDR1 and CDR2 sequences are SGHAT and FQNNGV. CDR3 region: CASSFSNRQTGGAYNEQFF. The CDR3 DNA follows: TGTGCCAGCAGCTTCTCCAACCGACAAACAGGGGGCGCCTACAATGAGCAGTTCTTC.

In DNA form, the CDR3 reads TGCGCCAGCAGCCCTCTGGGCCCTCCGGGGAATTCACCCCTCCACTTT. Translation: CASSPLGPPGNSPLHF. The chain joins TRBV5-1 to TRBJ1-6; no reliable D call. V was pared by 4 bases and J by 7 bases, with 18 bases between. This CDR3 comprises 16 residues. Germline V gives CDR1 SGHRS, CDR2 YFSETQ.

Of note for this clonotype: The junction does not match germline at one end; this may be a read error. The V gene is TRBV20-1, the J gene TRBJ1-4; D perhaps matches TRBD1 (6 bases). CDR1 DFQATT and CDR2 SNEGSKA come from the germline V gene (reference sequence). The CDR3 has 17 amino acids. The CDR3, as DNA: TGCAGTGCTGGAGACAGGAGGGATGGGGTTTGGGGTGAAAAACTGTTTTTT. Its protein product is CSAGDRRDGVWGEKLFF.

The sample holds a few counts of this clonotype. The CDR3 DNA reads TGTGCCAGCAGTTTAGGGCGGGGGGGCGGCGCAGATACGCAGTATTTT. Protein sequence: CASSLGRGGGADTQYF. The chain carries TRBV12-3 or TRBV12-4 and TRBJ2-3; 9 nucleotides line up with TRBD2. The V and J ends lost 1 base and 4 bases, in that order; junction bases with no gene match: 6. The CDR3 consists of 16 residues.

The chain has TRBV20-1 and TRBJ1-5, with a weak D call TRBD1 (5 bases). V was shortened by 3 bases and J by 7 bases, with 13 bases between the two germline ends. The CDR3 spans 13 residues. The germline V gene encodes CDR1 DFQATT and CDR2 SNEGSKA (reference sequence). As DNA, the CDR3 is TGCAGTGCTAGGCATGGGGCGGGCCAGCCCCAGCATTTT. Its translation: CSARHGAGQPQHF.

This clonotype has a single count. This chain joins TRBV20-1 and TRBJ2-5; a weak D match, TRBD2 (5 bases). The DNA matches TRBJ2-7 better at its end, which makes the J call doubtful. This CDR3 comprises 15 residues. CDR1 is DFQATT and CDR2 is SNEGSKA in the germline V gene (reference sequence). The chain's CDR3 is CSAGSGLTGAYEQYF. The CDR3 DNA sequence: TGCAGTGCTGGGAGTGGGTTAACGGGTGCCTACGAGCAGTACTTC.

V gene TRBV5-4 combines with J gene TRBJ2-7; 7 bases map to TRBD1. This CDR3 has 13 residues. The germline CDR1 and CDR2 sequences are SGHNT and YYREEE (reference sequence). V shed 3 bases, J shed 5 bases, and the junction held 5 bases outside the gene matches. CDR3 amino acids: CASSSDRLNEQYF. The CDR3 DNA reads TGTGCCAGCAGCTCGGACAGGCTTAACGAGCAGTACTTC.

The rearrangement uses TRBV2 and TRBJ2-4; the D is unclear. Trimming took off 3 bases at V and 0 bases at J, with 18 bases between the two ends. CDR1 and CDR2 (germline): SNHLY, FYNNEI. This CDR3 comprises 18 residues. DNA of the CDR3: TGTGCCAGCAGTGAGGTGGCTCCCTGGGTAGGAGCCAAAAACATTCAGTACTTC. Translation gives CASSEVAPWVGAKNIQYF.

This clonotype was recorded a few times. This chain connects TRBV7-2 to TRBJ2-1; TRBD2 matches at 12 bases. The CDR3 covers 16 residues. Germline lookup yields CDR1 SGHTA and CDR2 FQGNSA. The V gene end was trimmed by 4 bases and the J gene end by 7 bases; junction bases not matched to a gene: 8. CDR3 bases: TGTGCCAGCAGCTCGACTAGCGGGAGATCCACTAATGAGCAGTTCTTC. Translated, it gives CASSSTSGRSTNEQFF.

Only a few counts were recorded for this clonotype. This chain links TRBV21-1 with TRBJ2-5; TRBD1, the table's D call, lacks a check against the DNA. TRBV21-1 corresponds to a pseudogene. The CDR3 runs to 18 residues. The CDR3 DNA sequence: TGTGCCAGCAGCAAAGGGAGTTTCGTGTATGACAGAAAAGAGACCCAGTACTTC. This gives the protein CASSKGSFVYDRKETQYF.